This passage covers 5 T cell receptor beta chains from one sample sequenced in a study of T-cell memory formation after mild COVID-19. Via MiXCR, TCRdb re-called the 5' RACE reads, giving one row per CDR3 protein. The sample includes around 420,000 distinct CDR3 sequences, more than 20% of them seen just once. Sequenced input: PBMCs or a T cell subset sorted from them (not recorded which). The source of these receptors is an adult woman who had mild COVID-19 (a few samples of this study predate the infection). Cell type and time point are not known.

This clonotype has just a few counts. In DNA, the CDR3 is TGTGCCAGCAGTTACCCCCGGAGCAGTCTGAACACTGAAGCTTTCTTT. Its protein is CASSYPRSSLNTEAFF. V usage is TRBV6-2 or TRBV6-3 and J usage is TRBJ1-1, with no clear D. This CDR3 comprises 16 residues. V lost 2 bases to trimming and J lost 0 bases, with 13 bases between them. Germline V gives CDR1 MNHEY, CDR2 SVGEGT.

The rearrangement uses TRBV20-1 and TRBJ2-5; 12 bases line up with TRBD2. Per the germline V gene, CDR1 is DFQATT and CDR2 is SNEGSKA (reference sequence). This CDR3 has 12 amino acids. The CDR3 DNA reads TGCAGCCTGACTAGCGGGAGAGAGACCCAGTACTTC. Protein sequence: CSLTSGRETQYF.

This clonotype was counted between two and nine times. The chain joins TRBV20-1 to TRBJ2-1; the D gene is possibly TRBD1 (6 bases). Germline V gene sequence: CDR1 DFQATT, CDR2 SNEGSKA (reference sequence). Trimming shortened V by 8 bases and J by 3 bases, and 20 bases separated the two germline ends. The length of the CDR3 is 15 residues. CDR3 nucleotide sequence: TGCAGTACACGACTCGGGACAAGGCTCTACAATGAGCAGTTCTTC. This codes for CSTRLGTRLYNEQFF.

This clonotype was seen only a few times. The rearrangement uses TRBV27 and TRBJ2-3, with D possibly being TRBD2 (6 bases). V was trimmed by 3 bases and J by 4 bases, leaving 8 bases between them. Germline-derived CDR1 and CDR2 are MNHEY and SMNVEV (reference sequence). The CDR3 loop spans 13 amino acids. CDR3 in amino acids: CASSFPSADTQYF. Written as DNA, the CDR3 is TGTGCCAGCAGTTTCCCTAGCGCAGATACGCAGTATTTT.

This CDR3 is CASSGPGGYGYTF. The DNA for the CDR3 is TGTGCCAGCAGCGGTCCGGGGGGCTATGGCTACACCTTC. The V call is TRBV3-1, the J call TRBJ1-2, with a weak D call TRBD1 (5 bases). This CDR3 spans 13 amino acids. V lost 5 bases and J lost 4, with 11 bases in between. Germline V gene sequence: CDR1 LGHDT, CDR2 YNNKEL (reference sequence).